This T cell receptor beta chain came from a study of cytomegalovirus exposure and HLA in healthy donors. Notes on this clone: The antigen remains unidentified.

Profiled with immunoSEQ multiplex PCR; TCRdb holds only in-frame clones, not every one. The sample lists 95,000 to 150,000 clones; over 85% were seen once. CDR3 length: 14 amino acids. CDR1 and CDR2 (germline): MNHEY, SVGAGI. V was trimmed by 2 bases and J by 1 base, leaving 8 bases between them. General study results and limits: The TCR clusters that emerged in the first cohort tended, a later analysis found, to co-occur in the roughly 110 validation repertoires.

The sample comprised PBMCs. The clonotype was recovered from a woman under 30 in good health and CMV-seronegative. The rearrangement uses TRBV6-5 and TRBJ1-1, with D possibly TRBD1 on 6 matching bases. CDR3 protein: CASSYLQGNTEAFF. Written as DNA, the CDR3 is TGTGCCAGCAGTTACCTACAGGGGAACACTGAAGCTTTCTTT.